Below, 16 T cell receptor beta chains from the same sample are listed, as sequenced in a study of response to subunit inactivated influenza vaccine. MiXCR, applied by TCRdb to the RT-PCR reads, yields one record per CDR3 protein. The sample contains about 700,000 distinct CDR3 sequences, approximately 14% of which appear only once. Source: PBMCs from blood, taken less than 15 days before vaccination. These receptors all stem from a man between 45 and 60 years old who received an inactivated influenza vaccine.

The V and J genes are TRBV20-1 and TRBJ1-1, with D unresolved. V was shortened by 3 bases and J by 7 bases, with 12 bases between the two germline ends. The CDR3 spans 12 residues. Germline assignment: CDR1 DFQATT and CDR2 SNEGSKA (reference sequence). CDR3 bases: TGCAGTGCTAGGCAGTCCCAGGATGAAGCTTTCTTT. It encodes CSARQSQDEAFF.

As DNA, the CDR3 is TGCAGCCACGGGGAGAGGGGGACCCAGTACTTC. Residues: CSHGERGTQYF. The chain uses TRBV29-1 and TRBJ2-5; D may be TRBD1 or TRBD2 (5 bases each). The V end lost 8 bases, the J end lost 7 bases, and 14 bases lay between the germline ends. The CDR3 extends over 11 amino acids. The germline V gene encodes CDR1 SQVTM and CDR2 ANQGSEA.

Only one count was recorded for this clonotype. This may be a read error: a much more frequent sequence differs by one nucleotide. The chain has TRBV15 and TRBJ2-5; TRBD2 might be the D (5 bases). Germline CDR1 LNHNV, CDR2 YYDKDF (reference sequence). V lost 2 bases to trimming and J lost 4 bases, with 11 bases between them. This CDR3 spans 14 amino acids. The CDR3 loop reads CATSRRGIGETQYF. The CDR3 DNA reads TGTGCCACCAGCAGAAGAGGGATAGGAGAGACCCAGTACTTC.

The CDR3 sequence: CASSFWSQDTQYF. The CDR3 DNA reads TGTGCCAGCAGCTTCTGGTCCCAAGATACGCAGTATTTT. V and J are TRBV5-5 and TRBJ2-3, with no clear D. The CDR3 totals 13 residues. Trimming pared 2 bases from V and 5 bases from J, leaving 9 bases between. CDR1 SGHKS and CDR2 YYEKEE come from the germline V gene (reference sequence).

This clonotype has just a few counts. The chain links TRBV7-9 to TRBJ1-6; D might be TRBD1 (6 bases). The CDR3 has 16 amino acids. Germline CDR1 SEHNR, CDR2 FQNEAQ (reference sequence). Trimming took 5 bases from V and 6 from J, leaving 17 bases between them. Written as DNA, the CDR3 is TGTGCCAGCAGCCCCGCCGCAGGGGTTCCTAATTCACCCCTCCACTTT. Residues: CASSPAAGVPNSPLHF.

This clonotype turned up a few times. V gene TRBV3-1 combines with J gene TRBJ2-1; D unresolved. Germline V gives CDR1 LGHDT, CDR2 YNNKEL (reference sequence). V shed 5 bases and J shed 7 bases, with 9 bases lying between them. This CDR3 comprises 12 residues. The CDR3 region is CASSSSKNEQFF. In DNA, the CDR3 is TGTGCCAGCAGCTCAAGTAAAAATGAGCAGTTCTTC.

This clonotype was detected only a few times. This chain joins TRBV5-1 and TRBJ2-7, with D perhaps TRBD2 (6 bases). Trimming took 0 bases from V and 4 from J, leaving 14 bases between them. CDR3 length: 15 amino acids. Germline V lookup: CDR1 SGHRS, CDR2 YFSETQ. CDR3 sequence (DNA): TGCGCCAGCAGCTTGGTCGGGAGTAAGGCTTACGAGCAGTACTTC. It translates to CASSLVGSKAYEQYF.

This clonotype was counted a few times. J is TRBJ2-1 and V is TRBV12-3 or TRBV12-4; tentatively, D is TRBD1 or TRBD2 (5 bases each). Deletions cut 8 bases from V and 12 bases from J, with 14 bases between. This CDR3 has 11 amino acids. The CDR3 sequence: CASGTQPLQFF. CDR3 bases: TGTGCCAGCGGGACCCAACCCTTGCAGTTCTTC.

The chain recombines TRBV28 with TRBJ2-2; TRBD1 matches 10 bases. The germline V gene encodes CDR1 MDHEN and CDR2 SYDVKM. The CDR3 extends over 15 amino acids. The V gene end was trimmed by 4 bases and the J gene end by 6 bases; junction bases not matched to a gene: 5. The DNA of the CDR3 is TGTGCCAGCAGTTCCGGGACAGGGGTCCCCGGGGAGCTGTTTTTT. It translates to CASSSGTGVPGELFF.

This clonotype was detected a few times. The chain has TRBV5-1 and TRBJ1-1; 7 bases are a match to TRBD1. The V segment lost 4 bases and the J segment 0 bases; nucleotides outside the gene matches: 9. CDR1 and CDR2 (germline): SGHRS, YFSETQ. The CDR3 runs to 16 residues. This CDR3 reads CASSRRDSVMNTEAFF. CDR3 nucleotide sequence: TGCGCCAGCAGCCGACGGGACAGCGTCATGAACACTGAAGCTTTCTTT.

The chain uses TRBV7-2 and TRBJ1-2; D is unresolved. V was trimmed by 0 bases and J by 2 bases, leaving 10 bases between them. The CDR3 contains 15 residues. CDR1 SGHTA and CDR2 FQGNSA come from the germline V gene. The CDR3 bases are TGTGCCAGCAGCTTAGCGAGGGATAAAAACTATGGCTACACCTTC. This gives the protein CASSLARDKNYGYTF.

V and J are TRBV5-1 and TRBJ2-2; D may correspond to TRBD1 or TRBD2 (6 bases each). Germline lookup yields CDR1 SGHRS and CDR2 YFSETQ. V was shortened by 0 bases and J by 6 bases, with 12 bases between the two germline ends. CDR3 size: 15 residues. The chain's CDR3 is CASSLGHREAGELFF. The CDR3 region has the DNA TGCGCCAGCAGCTTGGGCCACAGGGAGGCCGGGGAGCTGTTTTTT.

The chain couples TRBV11-2 to TRBJ2-7, with TRBD2 matching over 7 bases. The CDR3 has 14 amino acids. The V segment lost 1 base and the J segment 3 bases; nucleotides outside the gene matches: 3. Germline V lookup: CDR1 SGHAT, CDR2 FQNNGV. Here the CDR3 DNA reads TGTGCCAGCAGCTTAGGTGGACTAGTCTACGAGCAGTACTTC. As protein: CASSLGGLVYEQYF.

This chain uses TRBV28 with TRBJ2-7; D is uncertain. Germline loops: CDR1 MDHEN, CDR2 SYDVKM. Trimming took 7 bases from V and 7 from J, leaving 11 bases between them. The CDR3 has 11 amino acids. The CDR3 DNA reads as TGTGCCAGCAATCCCCCCCTTGAGCAGTACTTC. This gives the protein CASNPPLEQYF.

The rearrangement joins TRBV12-3 or TRBV12-4 to TRBJ2-2, with D uncertain. The CDR3 has 17 amino acids. V was clipped by 2 bases and J by 6 bases, with 19 bases between them. CDR3 in DNA: TGTGCCAGCAGTTTAAACCCCGGTAGCTCAGGCCCCGGGGAGCTGTTTTTT. Translation: CASSLNPGSSGPGELFF.

This sequence joins TRBV20-1 and TRBJ1-4, with D possibly matching TRBD1 (5 bases). Trimming pared 1 base from V and 6 bases from J, leaving 12 bases between. Germline assignment: CDR1 DFQATT and CDR2 SNEGSKA (reference sequence). The CDR3 runs to 14 residues. CDR3 protein: CSARGGEVDEKLFF. CDR3 nucleotide sequence: TGCAGTGCTAGAGGGGGGGAGGTGGATGAAAAACTGTTTTTT.